One and the same sample provided the 17 T cell receptor beta chains below, sequenced in a study of cytomegalovirus exposure and HLA in healthy donors. The PCR was carried out with 60 Vbeta primers and 13 Jbeta primers. TCRdb keeps only in-frame clones here, not all; method: immunoSEQ multiplex PCR. The sample records about 130,000 clones, roughly 83% being singletons. Sequencing used PBMCs. These TCRs come from a man aged 40-55 years in good health and CMV-seronegative.

The chain recombines TRBV5-6 with TRBJ2-7; a possible D gene is TRBD1 (6 bases). V lost 4 bases and J lost 1, with 12 bases in between. The CDR3 length is 14 residues. The germline V gene has CDR1 SGHDT and CDR2 YYEEEE. CDR3 in amino acids: CASSGGQRSYEQYF. The CDR3 region has the DNA TGTGCCAGCAGCGGGGGACAACGATCCTACGAGCAGTACTTC.

This clone appeared a few times. The gene calls are TRBV4-3 and TRBJ1-2, with 8 positions matching TRBD1. Germline V gives CDR1 LGHNA, CDR2 YSLEER. J was trimmed by 6 bases and V by 3 bases; bases with no gene match: 6. This CDR3 is 14 amino acids long. The CDR3 region has the DNA TGCGCCAGCAGCCAGCAGACAGGGGTCGATGGCTACACCTTC. It translates to CASSQQTGVDGYTF.

Regarding this clone: One junction end disagrees with the germline gene, perhaps due to a read error. This chain links TRBV7-7 with TRBJ2-5, with a weak D call TRBD2 (5 bases). TRBJ2-7 explains the end of the DNA better; the J call may be wrong. Germline loops: CDR1 SSHAT, CDR2 FNYEAQ (reference sequence). CDR3 size: 15 residues. As DNA, the CDR3 is TGTGCTAGCAGCGTCGAGGGTAGCAGATCCTACGAGCAGTACTTC. This codes for CASSVEGSRSYEQYF.

This clone was seen once. The genes are TRBV7-9 and TRBJ2-3; TRBD2 matches at 8 bases. The germline V gene encodes CDR1 SEHNR and CDR2 FQNEAQ (reference sequence). The CDR3 is 17 amino acids. J lost 1 base, V lost 5 bases, and 11 bases had no gene match. CDR3 sequence (DNA): TGTGCCAGCAGCCCCCAGGGTAGCGGGGTAGGCACAGATACGCAGTATTTT. This sequence encodes CASSPQGSGVGTDTQYF.

CDR3 in DNA: TGCGCCAGCAGCCAAGACCGTGACAGCATTCAGTACTTC. This translates into CASSQDRDSIQYF. The chain uses TRBV4-1 and TRBJ2-7; D is perhaps TRBD1 (5 bases). The DNA end is a closer match to TRBJ2-4, so the J assignment may be wrong. This CDR3 region has 13 residues. CDR1 and CDR2 (germline): MGHRA, YSYEKL.

V usage is TRBV5-6 and J usage is TRBJ1-1, with D possibly TRBD1 on 5 matching bases. V shed 2 bases and J shed 1 base, with 6 bases lying between them. The length of the CDR3 is 13 residues. The germline CDR1 and CDR2 sequences are SGHDT and YYEEEE. The CDR3 sequence: CASSFTGNTEAFF. DNA of the CDR3: TGTGCCAGCAGCTTTACAGGGAACACTGAAGCTTTCTTT.

The chain combines TRBV4-3 with TRBJ1-4; D may be TRBD1 (5 bases). With 1 base removed from V and 8 bases from J, the gap between germline ends came to 14 bases. The length of the CDR3 is 15 residues. Germline lookup yields CDR1 LGHNA and CDR2 YSLEER. The CDR3 coding sequence is TGCGCCAGCAGCCAAGGCTCGGGGGTGGGGGAAAAACTGTTTTTT. Translating gives CASSQGSGVGEKLFF.

The chain couples TRBV5-1 to TRBJ2-1; 13 nucleotides align to TRBD2. In germline, CDR1 is SGHRS, CDR2 YFSETQ. This CDR3 is 18 amino acids long. V shed 1 base and J 4 bases; nucleotides not matched to a gene: 8. The CDR3 loop reads CASSLNPGLAGAYNEQFF. CDR3 in DNA: TGCGCCAGCAGCTTGAACCCCGGACTAGCGGGAGCTTACAATGAGCAGTTCTTC.

The table lists this clone with a few counts. The chain uses TRBV11-2 and TRBJ2-7, with 9 bases matching TRBD2. CDR3 size: 16 residues. Germline lookup yields CDR1 SGHAT and CDR2 FQNNGV. V lost 6 bases to trimming and J lost 7 bases; unmatched junction nucleotides: 16. The CDR3 DNA sequence: TGTGCCAGCAGTCTAGCTGGCCTAGCGGGGTTGGGGGAGCAGTACTTC. Translation gives CASSLAGLAGLGEQYF.

The V and J genes are TRBV7-2 and TRBJ2-7; D might be TRBD2 (5 bases). The CDR3 extends over 18 amino acids. Deletions cut 5 bases from V and 3 bases from J, with 26 bases between. Germline V gene lookup returns CDR1 SGHTA and CDR2 FQGNSA. CDR3 in DNA: TGTGCCAGCAGCCCTTGGCCCTTTACTAGTATGGGAAACTACGAGCAGTACTTC. It yields the protein CASSPWPFTSMGNYEQYF.

The rearrangement joins TRBV19 to TRBJ1-1; TRBD1 agrees at 10 bases. The CDR3 runs to 16 residues. After removal of 3 bases from V and 5 bases from J, the junction contained 9 bases not matched to a gene. The germline V gene has CDR1 LNHDA and CDR2 SQIVND (reference sequence). The CDR3 DNA reads as TGTGCCAGTAGTATTTTGACAGGGGGCGGTCGGACTGAAGCTTTCTTT. Translating it yields CASSILTGGGRTEAFF.

The chain recombines TRBV5-4 with TRBJ1-4; 7 bases match TRBD1. The V gene's germline CDR1 is SGHNT and CDR2 YYREEE (reference sequence). The trim removed 3 bases at V and 2 bases at J, leaving 4 bases unmatched. The CDR3 extends over 15 amino acids. CDR3 loop: CASSWEQGTNEKLFF. The DNA of the CDR3 is TGTGCCAGCAGCTGGGAACAGGGGACTAATGAAAAACTGTTTTTT.

The chain uses TRBV7-9 and TRBJ2-2; 10 bases align to TRBD2. The J segment lost 3 bases and the V segment lost 4 bases, leaving 5 bases of the junction unmatched. Germline CDR1 SEHNR, CDR2 FQNEAQ (reference sequence). The CDR3 covers 16 residues. CDR3 nucleotide sequence: TGTGCCAGCAGCTCGCTAGCGGGAGTTTACACCGGGGAGCTGTTTTTT. Amino acids: CASSSLAGVYTGELFF. Full variable domain (missing parts from reference TRBV7-9 and TRBJ2-2): DTGVSQNPRHKITKRGQNVTFRCDPISEHNRLYWYRQTLGQGPEFLTYFQNEAQLEKSRLLSDRFSAERPKGSFSTLEIQRTEQGDSAMYLCASSSLAGVYTGELFFGEGSRLTVL.

This chain joins TRBV5-1 and TRBJ2-2; D may be TRBD2 (5 bases). The CDR3 covers 16 residues. Germline CDR1 SGHRS, CDR2 YFSETQ. V gave up 0 bases and J gave up 4 bases, with 13 bases separating them. The CDR3 spells CASSLGARSGTGELFF. CDR3 coding DNA: TGCGCCAGCAGCTTGGGGGCCCGAAGCGGCACCGGGGAGCTGTTTTTT. The entire variable domain, with the rest obtained from reference TRBV5-1 and TRBJ2-2, is as follows: KAGVTQTPRYLIKTRGQQVTLSCSPISGHRSVSWYQQTPGQGLQFLFEYFSETQRNKGNFPGRFSGRQFSNSRSEMNVSTLELGDSALYLCASSLGARSGTGELFFGEGSRLTVL.

The chain carries TRBV2 and TRBJ2-5; weak D call: TRBD1 (5 bases). Germline V gene sequence: CDR1 SNHLY, CDR2 FYNNEI. The CDR3 is made up of 15 amino acids. V was shortened by 4 bases and J by 6 bases, with 18 bases between the two germline ends. CDR3 region: CASSGWAIGQKTQYF. In nucleotides, the CDR3 is TGTGCCAGCAGTGGATGGGCAATAGGACAAAAGACCCAGTACTTC.

The chain couples TRBV7-3 to TRBJ2-1, with 11 positions matching TRBD2. Germline V gives CDR1 SGHTA, CDR2 FQGTGA. This CDR3 contains 15 residues. V lost 5 bases and J lost 5; bases outside the gene matches: 5. The CDR3 loop is CASSKLAGADNEQFF. The CDR3 region has the DNA TGTGCCAGCAGCAAACTAGCGGGAGCGGACAATGAGCAGTTCTTC.

This clone was seen just once. The chain joins TRBV7-2 to TRBJ1-6, with D maybe TRBD1 (6 bases). V shed 5 bases and J shed 8 bases, with 16 bases lying between them. The germline gives CDR1 SGHTA, CDR2 FQGNSA. This CDR3 region has 15 residues. The CDR3 DNA reads as TGTGCCAGCAGCACACAAACAGGGAGGGATTCACCCCTCCACTTT. Its protein product is CASSTQTGRDSPLHF.